One and the same sample provided the 10 T cell receptor beta chains below, sequenced in a study of radiation and T cells in renal cell carcinoma. The time point: baseline pretreatment blood. Treatment reported: 15 Gy SBRT to primary tumor, nephrectomy 4 weeks later. Assay: immunoSEQ multiplex PCR; the TCRdb copy retains only in-frame clones and omits some. The repertoire consists of some 150,000 clones, with about 88% occurring once and the leading ten covering around 12%. Source: blood, taken from a patient whose treatment included radiotherapy and nephrectomy. These receptor sequences come from a woman aged 50 to 60 with renal cell carcinoma.

The table lists this clone with a few counts. The chain carries TRBV19 and TRBJ2-7, with no clear D. This CDR3 is 14 amino acids long. V lost 4 bases to trimming and J lost 4 bases, with 14 bases between them. Germline V CDR1 and CDR2: LNHDA, SQIVND (reference sequence). The CDR3 loop reads CASSNRSSAYEQYF. The CDR3 DNA reads as TGTGCCAGTAGTAACCGCTCCTCGGCGTACGAGCAGTACTTC.

The chain combines TRBV2 with TRBJ1-1; D not certain. Per the germline V gene, CDR1 is SNHLY and CDR2 is FYNNEI. The CDR3 runs 15 residues. Trimming pared 5 bases from V and 1 base from J, leaving 14 bases between. Here the CDR3 reads CASSIGWRRNTEAFF. In DNA, the CDR3 is TGTGCCAGCAGTATAGGGTGGCGGAGGAACACTGAAGCTTTCTTT.

The V call is TRBV6-5, the J call TRBJ2-3; the D gene is possibly TRBD2 (6 bases). Looked up from germline, CDR1 is MNHEY and CDR2 is SVGAGI. V gave up 8 bases and J gave up 2 bases, with 11 bases separating them. CDR3 length: 13 amino acids. The CDR3 region is CASRRDFTDTQYF. DNA for the CDR3: TGTGCCAGCCGAAGGGACTTCACAGATACGCAGTATTTT.

The chain recombines TRBV15 with TRBJ2-5; the match to TRBD1 covers 10 bases. CDR3 size: 16 residues. V lost 5 bases and J lost 5; bases outside the gene matches: 11. The germline CDR1 and CDR2 sequences are LNHNV and YYDKDF (reference sequence). CDR3 DNA: TGTGCCACCAGCGGTCGTCCGGGACAGGGGTTGGAGACCCAGTACTTC. Protein: CATSGRPGQGLETQYF.

This clone was detected a few times. The gene calls are TRBV10-2 and TRBJ2-1; 10 bases agree with TRBD2. With 0 bases clipped from V and 5 bases from J, the junction kept 4 bases outside the gene matches. This CDR3 spans 16 amino acids. Germline V gives CDR1 WSHSY, CDR2 SAAADI. CDR3 residues: CASSESVSGGNNEQFF. DNA for the CDR3: TGCGCCAGCAGTGAGTCGGTTAGCGGGGGGAACAATGAGCAGTTCTTC.

The V call is TRBV6-1, the J call TRBJ2-3; the D is unclear. The CDR3 consists of 12 residues. The V end was cut by 2 bases, the J end by 7 bases, with 7 bases between. In germline, CDR1 is MNHNS, CDR2 SASEGT. CDR3 nucleotides: TGTGCCAGCAGTGAACAGCAACATACGCAGTATTTT. Translating gives CASSEQQHTQYF.

The V call is TRBV2, the J call TRBJ2-6; no clear D gene. This CDR3 has 15 residues. Germline-derived CDR1 and CDR2 are SNHLY and FYNNEI. V was trimmed by 6 bases and J by 0 bases, leaving 9 bases between them. CDR3 amino acids: CASRRQSSGANVLTF. The CDR3 DNA follows: TGTGCCAGCAGACGCCAAAGCTCTGGGGCCAACGTCCTGACTTTC.

V and J are TRBV6-1 and TRBJ2-5, with 9 bases fitting TRBD1. V lost 4 bases, J lost 5 bases, and 11 bases stayed unmatched. CDR3 length: 16 residues. Germline CDR1 reads MNHNS; CDR2 reads SASEGT. CDR3 residues: CASSALGTGPRETQYF. The CDR3 nucleotides read TGTGCCAGCAGTGCCCTCGGGACAGGGCCCAGGGAGACCCAGTACTTC.

The DNA for the CDR3 is TGTGCCAGCAGCGCGCAGGGGCGAGTGGGCGAGCAGTACTTC. Its protein product is CASSAQGRVGEQYF. V gene TRBV7-8 combines with J gene TRBJ2-7, with D tentatively TRBD1 (6 bases). V shed 5 bases and J shed 6 bases, with 17 bases lying between them. This CDR3 is built from 14 residues. Germline CDR1 is SGHVS and CDR2 is FQNEAQ.

The chain uses TRBV18 and TRBJ1-5; perhaps TRBD1 as D (5 bases). V lost 6 bases, J lost 1 base, and 19 bases lay in between. CDR1 and CDR2 (germline): KGHSH, LQKENI. CDR3 length: 17 amino acids. Here the CDR3 DNA reads TGTGCCAGCTCCCCAACGGGACCTCTGCGGAGCAATCAGCCCCAGCATTTT. Translated, it gives CASSPTGPLRSNQPQHF.